The rows below give T cell receptor beta chains drawn from one sample of a study of T cell repertoires in cytomegalovirus infection. Via MiXCR, TCRdb re-called the reads, giving one row per CDR3 protein. This sample has 400,000 to 600,000 distinct CDR3 sequences; about 39% occur once, and the top ten carry around 44%. For these receptors, no antigen is known. The sequencing here drew on cultured PBMCs, taken from culture after CMV antigen stimulation. The receptors were gathered from a human donor in good health (CMV status not recorded). Some clones in this sample may be carry-over from other donors' samples. Each CDR3 is given with its conserved first and last residue. The D gene is left open where the match is weak. Only some rows state a clone size, as once, few, many or a class for expanded clones.

J | V | D | size | CDR3 | DNA
TRBJ2-1 | TRBV6-1 | TRBD2 | few | CASSEGERGYNEQFF | TGTGCCAGCAGTGAAGGGGAGCGGGGTTACAATGAGCAGTTCTTC
TRBJ1-1 | TRBV4-2 | - | once | CASSQPQGMNTEAFF | TGTGCCAGCAGCCAACCACAGGGAATGAACACTGAAGCTTTCTTT
TRBJ2-7 | TRBV7-2 | - | - | CASSPTTMGGEQYF | TGTGCCAGCAGCCCAACCACCATGGGGGGCGAGCAGTACTTC
TRBJ1-4 | TRBV12-3/TRBV12-4 | - | - | CASSFGWEKLFF | TGTGCCAGCAGTTTCGGTTGGGAAAAACTGTTTTTT
TRBJ2-1 | TRBV19 | - | - | CASSSGGGNNEQFF | TGTGCCAGTAGTAGCGGAGGAGGTAACAATGAGCAGTTCTTC
TRBJ2-5 | TRBV6-2/TRBV6-3 | TRBD2 | few | CASRTSEETQYF | TGTGCCAGCCGGACTAGCGAAGAGACCCAGTACTTC
TRBJ2-3 | TRBV12-3/TRBV12-4 | - | few | CASSFGPTTNTDTQYF | TGTGCCAGCAGTTTTGGCCCCACTACGAACACAGATACGCAGTATTTT
TRBJ2-7 | TRBV6-5 | TRBD2 | - | CASSYSSGMREQYF | TGTGCCAGCAGTTACTCTAGCGGGATGAGGGAGCAGTACTTC
TRBJ2-3 | TRBV7-4 | TRBD2 | - | CASLLEPSGTDTQYF | TGTGCCAGCTTACTCGAGCCTAGCGGGACAGATACGCAGTATTTT
TRBJ1-1 | TRBV15 | - | - | CATSRDLGGGRAFF | TGTGCCACCAGCAGAGATCTGGGGGGCGGGCGAGCTTTCTTT
TRBJ1-5 | TRBV6-2/TRBV6-3 | - | - | CASTKRGENQPQHF | TGTGCCAGCACCAAACGGGGGGAGAATCAGCCCCAGCATTTT
TRBJ2-7 | TRBV12-5 | - | few | CASGRAPQGIYEQYF | TGTGCTAGTGGTCGGGCCCCCCAGGGGATTTACGAGCAGTACTTC
TRBJ2-7 | TRBV2 | TRBD2 | - | CASSGPAGDLRDEQYF | TGTGCCAGCAGTGGGCCAGCGGGGGATCTCCGAGACGAGCAGTACTTC
TRBJ2-1 | TRBV6-2/TRBV6-3 | TRBD2 | - | CASSYPTSPGLAGHEQFF | TGTGCCAGCAGTTACCCAACCTCGCCGGGACTAGCGGGACATGAGCAGTTCTTC
TRBJ2-3 | TRBV7-2 | - | few | CASSLKLDHTQYF | TGTGCCAGCAGCTTAAAACTAGATCATACGCAGTATTTT
TRBJ1-6 | TRBV7-6 | TRBD1 | few | CASSQQGHSPLHF | TGTGCCAGCAGCCAACAGGGGCATTCACCCCTCCACTTT
TRBJ1-4 | TRBV7-6 | TRBD1 | few | CASSSPYGTALGANEKLFF | TGTGCCAGCAGCTCACCATATGGGACAGCCTTAGGGGCTAATGAAAAACTGTTTTTT
TRBJ1-5 | TRBV27 | - | - | CASSLGVIGNQPQHF | TGTGCCAGCAGTTTGGGGGTTATCGGCAATCAGCCCCAGCATTTT
TRBJ2-1 | TRBV5-8 | TRBD2 | few | CASTLSGVNEQFF | TGTGCCAGCACCCTTAGCGGGGTCAATGAGCAGTTCTTC
TRBJ2-5 | TRBV7-9 | - | - | CASSQGHLEETQYF | TGTGCCAGCAGCCAGGGACATCTCGAAGAGACCCAGTACTTC
TRBJ1-2 | TRBV7-2 | - | many | CASSLVLGYTF | TGTGCCAGCAGCTTAGTGCTTGGCTACACCTTC
TRBJ2-2 | TRBV7-2 | - | - | CASSLSPRSTGELFF | TGTGCCAGCAGCTTATCGCCCAGGTCCACCGGGGAGCTGTTTTTT
TRBJ1-2 | TRBV5-4 | - | - | CASSSRDLYGYTF | TGTGCCAGCAGCTCCCGGGACTTGTATGGCTACACCTTC
TRBJ1-2 | TRBV6-5 | - | - | CASSYHQLQGSYGYTF | TGTGCCAGCAGTTACCACCAGCTACAGGGCTCCTATGGCTACACCTTC
TRBJ1-6 | TRBV27 | - | - | CASRMTALSYNSPLHF | TGTGCCAGCAGGATGACGGCCCTCTCCTATAATTCACCCCTCCACTTT
TRBJ2-7 | TRBV7-6 | - | - | CASSFQAYEQYF | TGTGCCAGCAGCTTTCAAGCCTACGAGCAGTACTTC
TRBJ1-3 | TRBV11-2 | - | - | CASSGRTGLSGNTIYF | TGTGCCAGCAGCGGTCGGACGGGGCTCTCTGGAAACACCATATATTTT
TRBJ1-2 | TRBV7-9 | - | - | CASSPIYGYTF | TGTGCCAGCAGCCCAATTTATGGCTACACCTTC
TRBJ1-4 | TRBV27 | - | once | CASMGAATNEKLFF | TGTGCCAGCATGGGAGCAGCAACTAATGAAAAACTGTTTTTT
TRBJ2-7 | TRBV11-2 | TRBD2 | - | CASSFARGEGYEQYF | TGTGCCAGCAGCTTTGCTCGGGGGGAAGGGTACGAGCAGTACTTC
TRBJ2-1 | TRBV6-2/TRBV6-3 | - | - | CASSYGGWQFF | TGTGCCAGCAGTTACGGCGGATGGCAGTTCTTC
TRBJ2-1 | TRBV7-2 | TRBD2 | few | CASSPGGSSYNEQFF | TGTGCCAGCAGCCCGGGGGGGTCCTCCTACAATGAGCAGTTCTTC
TRBJ2-5 | TRBV6-2/TRBV6-3 | - | - | CASRALALQETQYF | TGTGCCAGCCGGGCGCTAGCGCTGCAAGAGACCCAGTACTTC
TRBJ2-5 | TRBV5-1 | - | - | CASSLHPDTPEETQYF | TGCGCCAGCAGCTTACACCCGGACACCCCGGAGGAGACCCAGTACTTC
TRBJ2-5 | TRBV12-3/TRBV12-4 | TRBD1 | few | CASSYTGTGSATQYF | TGTGCCAGCAGTTACACCGGGACAGGGTCGGCGACCCAGTACTTC
TRBJ1-1 | TRBV2 | - | few | CASIPRRGPTEAFF | TGTGCCAGCATCCCGCGGCGGGGCCCCACTGAAGCTTTCTTT
TRBJ2-5 | TRBV7-2 | TRBD1 | - | CASRGTGGVGTQYF | TGTGCCAGCAGGGGGACAGGGGGTGTCGGGACCCAGTACTTC
TRBJ1-6 | TRBV5-6 | - | - | CASSDGSSYNSPLHF | TGTGCCAGCTCGGACGGCAGCTCCTATAATTCACCCCTCCACTTT
TRBJ2-1 | TRBV4-2 | - | - | CASSYRYNEQFF | TGTGCCAGCAGTTACCGATACAATGAGCAGTTCTTC
TRBJ2-3 | TRBV10-3 | - | - | CASSAGFASTDTQYF | TGTGCCAGCAGCGCGGGGTTCGCTAGCACAGATACGCAGTATTTT
TRBJ2-3 | TRBV7-8 | - | few | CASSTRFPSQAQYF | TGTGCCAGCAGCACCCGCTTCCCCTCCCAAGCGCAGTATTTT
TRBJ1-2 | TRBV7-8 | - | - | CASSLKGRNRREGYTF | TGTGCCAGCAGCTTAAAGGGTAGAAACAGGAGGGAGGGCTACACCTTC
TRBJ2-7 | TRBV7-2 | TRBD1 | few | CASSLAGTALSYEQYF | TGTGCCAGCAGCCTAGCAGGGACAGCTCTCTCCTACGAGCAGTACTTC
TRBJ2-1 | TRBV12-3/TRBV12-4 | TRBD1 | - | CASSYFFGDRPYNEQFF | TGTGCCAGCAGTTATTTTTTCGGGGACAGGCCGTACAATGAGCAGTTCTTC
TRBJ2-1 | TRBV12-3/TRBV12-4 | - | - | CASSSETPTYNEQFF | TGTGCCAGCAGCTCCGAGACTCCCACCTACAATGAGCAGTTCTTC
TRBJ2-3 | TRBV6-6 | TRBD2 | once | CASRSSGGRTDTQYF | TGTGCCAGCAGATCAAGCGGGGGGCGCACAGATACGCAGTATTTT
TRBJ2-7 | TRBV12-3/TRBV12-4 | - | - | CAGTPSEKYEQYF | TGTGCCGGCACACCTAGCGAAAAGTACGAGCAGTACTTC
TRBJ2-2 | TRBV6-5 | TRBD1 | few | CASSTDRGPDTGELFF | TGTGCCAGCAGTACCGACAGGGGACCGGACACCGGGGAGCTGTTTTTT
TRBJ1-5 | TRBV28 | - | - | CASSSSLGGRRYQPQHF | TGTGCCAGCAGTTCATCTCTCGGGGGAAGAAGGTATCAGCCCCAGCATTTT
TRBJ2-3 | TRBV5-4 | TRBD2 | once | CASSLRLARTDTQYF | TGTGCCAGCAGCTTGAGACTAGCTCGCACAGATACGCAGTATTTT
TRBJ2-3 | TRBV11-2 | TRBD2 | - | CASSPASGGADTQYF | TGTGCCAGCAGCCCCGCGAGCGGGGGCGCGGATACGCAGTATTTT
TRBJ2-3 | TRBV4-2 | TRBD2 | - | CASSQDQRGGTDTQYF | TGTGCCAGCAGCCAAGATCAGCGGGGGGGCACAGATACGCAGTATTTT
TRBJ2-1 | TRBV11-2 | - | - | CASSSPTTYNEQFF | TGTGCCAGCAGCTCCCCTACAACCTACAATGAGCAGTTCTTC
TRBJ2-1 | TRBV29-1 | - | - | CSVGGPYNEQFF | TGCAGCGTTGGAGGGCCCTACAATGAGCAGTTCTTC
TRBJ2-5 | TRBV5-5 | TRBD2 | - | CASSPGLAGVYQETQYF | TGTGCCAGCAGCCCGGGACTAGCGGGGGTGTACCAAGAGACCCAGTACTTC